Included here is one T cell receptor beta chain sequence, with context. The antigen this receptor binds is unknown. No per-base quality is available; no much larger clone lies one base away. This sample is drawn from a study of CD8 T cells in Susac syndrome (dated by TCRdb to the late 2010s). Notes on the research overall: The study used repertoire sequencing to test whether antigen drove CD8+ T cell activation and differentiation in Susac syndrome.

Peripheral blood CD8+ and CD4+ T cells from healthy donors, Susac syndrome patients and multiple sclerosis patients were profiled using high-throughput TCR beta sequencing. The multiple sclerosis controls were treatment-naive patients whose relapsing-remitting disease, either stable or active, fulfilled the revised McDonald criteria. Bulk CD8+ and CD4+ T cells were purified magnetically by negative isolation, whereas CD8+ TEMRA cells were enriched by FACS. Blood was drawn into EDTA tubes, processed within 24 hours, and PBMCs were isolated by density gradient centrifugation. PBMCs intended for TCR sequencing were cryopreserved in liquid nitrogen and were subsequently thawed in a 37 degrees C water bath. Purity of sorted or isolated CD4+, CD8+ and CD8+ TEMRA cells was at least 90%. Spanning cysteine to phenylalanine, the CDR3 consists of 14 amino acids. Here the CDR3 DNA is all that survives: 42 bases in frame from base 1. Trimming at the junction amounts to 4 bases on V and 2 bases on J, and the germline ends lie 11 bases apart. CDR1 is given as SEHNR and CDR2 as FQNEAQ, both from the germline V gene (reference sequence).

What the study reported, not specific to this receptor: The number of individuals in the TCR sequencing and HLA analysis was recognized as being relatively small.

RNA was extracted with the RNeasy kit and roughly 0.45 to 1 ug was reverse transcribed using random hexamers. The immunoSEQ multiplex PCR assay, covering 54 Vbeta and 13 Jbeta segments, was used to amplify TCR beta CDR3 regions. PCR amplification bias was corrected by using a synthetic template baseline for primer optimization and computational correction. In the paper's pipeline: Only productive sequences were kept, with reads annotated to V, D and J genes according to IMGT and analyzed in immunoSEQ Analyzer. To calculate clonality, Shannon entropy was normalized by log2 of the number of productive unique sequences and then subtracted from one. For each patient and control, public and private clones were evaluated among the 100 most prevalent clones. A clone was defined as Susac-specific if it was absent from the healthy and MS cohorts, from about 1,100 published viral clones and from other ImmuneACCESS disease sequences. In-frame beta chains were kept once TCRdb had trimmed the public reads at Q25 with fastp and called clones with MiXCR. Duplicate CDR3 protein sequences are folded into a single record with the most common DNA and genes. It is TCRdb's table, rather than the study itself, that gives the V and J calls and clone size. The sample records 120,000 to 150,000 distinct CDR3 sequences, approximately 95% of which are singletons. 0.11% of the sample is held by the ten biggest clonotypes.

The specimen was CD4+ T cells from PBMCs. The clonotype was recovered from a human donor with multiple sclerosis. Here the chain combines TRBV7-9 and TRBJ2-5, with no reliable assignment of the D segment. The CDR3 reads CASSSWRGQETQYF. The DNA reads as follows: TGTGCCAGCAGCTCCTGGCGCGGTCAAGAGACCCAGTACTTC.